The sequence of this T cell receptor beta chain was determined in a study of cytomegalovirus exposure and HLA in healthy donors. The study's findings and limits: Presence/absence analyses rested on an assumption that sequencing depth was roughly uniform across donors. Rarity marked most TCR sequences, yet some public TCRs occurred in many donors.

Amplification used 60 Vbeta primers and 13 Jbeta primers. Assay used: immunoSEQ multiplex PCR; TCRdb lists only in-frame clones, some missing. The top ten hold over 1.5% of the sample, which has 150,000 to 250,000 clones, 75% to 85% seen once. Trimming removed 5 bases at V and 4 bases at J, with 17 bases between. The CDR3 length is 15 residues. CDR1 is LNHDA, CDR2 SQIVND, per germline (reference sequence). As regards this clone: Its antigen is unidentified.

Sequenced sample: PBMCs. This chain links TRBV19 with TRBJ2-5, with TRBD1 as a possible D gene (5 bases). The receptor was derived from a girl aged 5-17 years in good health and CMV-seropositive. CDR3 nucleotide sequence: TGTGCCAGTAGTGATCCTGGCAGGGTTGGAGAGACCCAGTACTTC. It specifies CASSDPGRVGETQYF.